This passage covers 13 T cell receptor beta chains from one sample sequenced in a study of blood T cell repertoires in COVID-19. Generated by immunoSEQ multiplex PCR, the TCRdb table keeps only in-frame clones and is missing some. The repertoire holds 200,000 to 250,000 clones, nearly 90% seen once, with about 12% in the top ten. Sample: peripheral blood. These receptors were collected from a woman between 18 and 29 years old who had recovered from COVID-19.

V usage is TRBV12-3 or TRBV12-4 and J usage is TRBJ2-3; 7 bases line up with TRBD1. Unmatched junction bases numbered 7, after V lost 5 bases and J lost 8 bases. The CDR3 consists of 13 residues. This chain's CDR3 is CASSIRRQGTQYF. The DNA of the CDR3 is TGTGCCAGCAGTATCCGACGACAGGGTACGCAGTATTTT.

CDR3 DNA sequence: TGTGCCAGCAGCTTGGTCAGCGGCTACGAGCAGTACTTC. Its translation is CASSLVSGYEQYF. V usage is TRBV5-5 and J usage is TRBJ2-7; D may be TRBD2 (5 bases). The V end was cut by 0 bases, the J end by 3 bases, with 7 bases between. In germline, CDR1 is SGHKS, CDR2 YYEKEE (reference sequence). The CDR3 consists of 13 residues.

V is TRBV24-1 and J is TRBJ1-6; a weak D match, TRBD1 (6 bases). The CDR3 extends over 17 amino acids. The V gene's germline CDR1 is KGHDR and CDR2 SFDVKD. V was pared by 8 bases and J by 0 bases, with 16 bases between. CDR3 nucleotide sequence: TGTGCCACCACTCCGTGGACAGTCCGCTCCTATAATTCACCCCTCCACTTT. Translating gives CATTPWTVRSYNSPLHF.

This clone was detected only a few times. The chain has TRBV10-1 and TRBJ2-7; TRBD2 is a possible D gene (6 bases). The V gene's germline CDR1 is WNHNN and CDR2 SYGVQD (reference sequence). The CDR3 totals 16 residues. V gave up 0 bases and J gave up 5 bases, with 17 bases separating them. As DNA, the CDR3 is TGCGCCAGCAGTGAGTCGAGAAGAGGTCCGGGGGACGAGCAGTACTTC. Translation gives CASSESRRGPGDEQYF.

CDR3: CAWSVSRGNTEAFF. The CDR3 DNA is TGTGCCTGGAGTGTAAGCAGGGGGAACACTGAAGCTTTCTTT. This rearrangement joins TRBV30 to TRBJ1-1; possibly TRBD1 for D (6 bases). Germline CDR1 and CDR2: GTSNPN and SVGIG (reference sequence). Trimming stripped 0 bases from V and 1 base from J, with 9 bases between. This CDR3 is built from 14 residues.

The chain links TRBV5-1 to TRBJ2-7, with a weak D call TRBD1 (5 bases). Trimming cost V 2 bases and J 2 bases, with 11 bases left between them. Germline V gives CDR1 SGHRS, CDR2 YFSETQ. The length of the CDR3 is 14 residues. CDR3 sequence: CASSLSPGTYEQYF. In DNA form, the CDR3 reads TGCGCCAGCAGCTTATCACCAGGGACCTACGAGCAGTACTTC.

This chain uses TRBV6-5 with TRBJ1-1; 7 bases line up with TRBD1. Per the germline V gene, CDR1 is MNHEY and CDR2 is SVGAGI. The CDR3 runs to 15 residues. V lost 0 bases and J lost 4; bases outside the gene matches: 5. CDR3 nucleotide sequence: TGTGCCAGCAGTTACTCGACAGGGAGGATCACTGAAGCTTTCTTT. Its protein is CASSYSTGRITEAFF.

The chain joins TRBV19 to TRBJ2-1, with 7 bases identical to TRBD1. The CDR3 has 15 residues. From germline, CDR1 is LNHDA and CDR2 SQIVND (reference sequence). V lost 3 bases and J lost 6; bases outside the gene matches: 8. The CDR3 sequence: CASSIARRGSNEQFF. The CDR3 coding sequence is TGTGCCAGTAGTATCGCACGCAGGGGGAGCAATGAGCAGTTCTTC.

This clone was counted only a few times. The rearrangement uses TRBV11-3 and TRBJ2-1; 10 positions agree with TRBD2. Germline loops: CDR1 SGHNT, CDR2 YENEEA. Unmatched junction bases numbered 9, after V lost 5 bases and J lost 8 bases. The CDR3 consists of 15 residues. The CDR3 here is CASSPAASGRYEQFF. The CDR3 DNA sequence: TGTGCCAGCAGCCCGGCGGCTAGCGGGAGATATGAGCAGTTCTTC.

The chain has TRBV29-1 and TRBJ1-2; unclear D gene. The V gene's germline CDR1 is SQVTM and CDR2 ANQGSEA. V shed 5 bases and J shed 8 bases, with 12 bases lying between them. The CDR3 has 11 residues. CDR3 sequence reads: CSVMRAQGYTF. As DNA, the CDR3 is TGCAGCGTTATGCGGGCGCAGGGCTACACCTTC.

The rearrangement links TRBV9 to TRBJ2-3, with 9 bases fitting TRBD2. There are 18 residues in the CDR3. Germline CDR1 and CDR2: SGDLS and YYNGEE. Unmatched junction bases numbered 12, after V lost 4 bases and J lost 0 bases. The CDR3 DNA reads as TGTGCCAGCAGCCCCCAGGGGCTAGCGGGGTGGAGCACAGATACGCAGTATTTT. Its translation: CASSPQGLAGWSTDTQYF. The variable domain in full, with the rest retrieved from reference TRBV9 and TRBJ2-3, is DSGVTQTPKHLITATGQRVTLRCSPRSGDLSVYWYQQSLDQGLQFLIQYYNGEERAKGNILERFSAQQFPDLHSELNLSSLELGDSALYFCASSPQGLAGWSTDTQYFGPGTRLTVL.

This rearrangement joins TRBV9 to TRBJ2-1, with 12 bases fitting TRBD2. CDR3 length equals 15 residues. V was clipped by 2 bases and J by 8 bases; unmatched bases: 5. Looked up from germline, CDR1 is SGDLS and CDR2 is YYNGEE. CDR3: CASSVTSGSWDEQFF. The CDR3 nucleotides read TGTGCCAGCAGCGTGACTAGCGGGAGTTGGGATGAGCAGTTCTTC.

The J gene is TRBJ1-2, the V gene TRBV7-3, with TRBD1 matching over 8 bases. Trimming at V came to 0 bases and at J to 6 bases, leaving 6 bases not matched to a gene. The CDR3 covers 15 residues. The germline V gene has CDR1 SGHTA and CDR2 FQGTGA. CDR3 region: CASSLTGGQADGYTF. The DNA of the CDR3 is TGTGCCAGCAGCTTAACGGGGGGACAGGCGGATGGCTACACCTTC.